The clone carrying this TCR beta chain appeared a single time. Antigen specificity is unknown. The data originate from a study of Graves' ophthalmopathy and Graves' hyperthyroidism. At the level of the study: Pretreatment peripheral blood was obtained at initial diagnosis.

RNA transcripts served as template for amplifying TCR beta CDR3 sequences. Investigators did first-round RT-PCR with HTBI primers, then second-round multiplex PCR. In TCRdb, the multiplex PCR reads were re-called with MiXCR into one record per CDR3 protein. The sample consists of some 150,000 distinct CDR3 sequences, just under 40% of them appearing once. Germline V gene data show CDR1 as MNHNS and CDR2 as SASEGT. Trimming shortened V by 8 bases and J by 1 base, and 14 bases separated the two germline ends. The CDR3 runs 14 residues. Study-wide findings and caveats: Its predictions of ophthalmopathy progression gave the model 55% to 71% sensitivity and 72% to 85% specificity.

Ophthalmopathy in the donors was of moderate-to-severe activity, with CAS ≥3, NOSPECS ≥4 and duration under 3 months. V is TRBV6-1 and J is TRBJ1-1; a weak D match, TRBD1 (5 bases). The TCR was taken from a man aged 25 to 40 with Graves' ophthalmopathy. Sequencing was done on a sample of peripheral blood. This CDR3 is CASWGGRANTEAFF. Here the CDR3 DNA reads TGTGCCAGCTGGGGGGGGAGGGCGAACACTGAAGCTTTCTTT.